What follows is one T cell receptor (beta chain) and its context. Its antigen remains unidentified. The data belong to a study of T cell responses to AZD1222 COVID-19 vaccine. In the study overall: Second-dose intervals near 4 or 12 weeks were combined. Study-wide results and caveats: Nearly half of spike-specific TCRs reportedly target variant regions that are unmutated in the B.1.351 and B.1.1.7 variants. Most donors were white British, females outnumbered males, and clonal diversity was possibly underestimated. Repertoire samples came only from after the peak T cell response.

This table comes from immunoSEQ multiplex PCR, and its TCRdb copy is limited to in-frame clones, with some not included. The sample gives about 110,000 clones, around nine tenths of which show up once; roughly 15% is in the top ten. CDR1 and CDR2 from the germline V gene are LGHNA and YSLEER. Trimming left V 0 bases short and J 6 bases short, with 8 bases between. The CDR3 has 14 residues. The TCR originated in an adult in good health. This material consisted of peripheral blood, taken on day 0 of AZD1222 vaccination. V and J are TRBV4-3 and TRBJ1-4; D ambiguous. The CDR3 loop reads CASSQDWADEKLFF. CDR3 DNA sequence: TGCGCCAGCAGCCAAGATTGGGCAGATGAAAAACTGTTTTTT.